The rows below give T cell receptor beta chains drawn from one sample of a study of OX40 agonist ivuxolimab in advanced cancers. Generated by immunoSEQ multiplex PCR, the TCRdb table keeps only in-frame clones and is missing some. This table holds more than 45,000 clones, roughly nine tenths found once. The sample in question was CD4+ or CD8+ T cells sorted from blood, obtained in a trial of the OX40 agonist ivuxolimab. The origin of the receptors is an adult with an advanced solid tumor such as melanoma, head and neck, liver or kidney cancer. Both conserved end residues are part of each CDR3. D genes are given only for firm matches. Some rows mark clone size as missing; the rest say once, few, many or name a class of expanded clone.

D: NA; V: TRBV19; size: NA; J: TRBJ1-5; DNA: TGTGCCAGTAGTACGGCTGCTAGCAATCAGCCCCAGCATTTT; CDR3: CASSTAASNQPQHF
D: NA; V: TRBV23-1; size: once; J: TRBJ2-7; DNA: TGCGCCAGCAGACACAATCGAACTAGTGTTACCTACGAGCAGTACTTC; CDR3: CASRHNRTSVTYEQYF
D: TRBD2; V: TRBV28; size: few; J: TRBJ2-3; DNA: TGTGCCAGCAGTTTGGGACTAGCGGGGTCCCCTTTTCGAGATACGCAGTATTTT; CDR3: CASSLGLAGSPFRDTQYF
D: NA; V: TRBV5-6; size: NA; J: TRBJ2-5; DNA: TGTGCCAGCAGCTTGGGACGGTACCAAGAGACCCAGTACTTC; CDR3: CASSLGRYQETQYF
D: NA; V: TRBV7-9; size: NA; J: TRBJ2-5; DNA: TGTGCCAGCAGCTTATCCATCGGTTTCGGGGAGACCCAGTACTTC; CDR3: CASSLSIGFGETQYF
D: TRBD2; V: TRBV5-1; size: NA; J: TRBJ2-7; DNA: TGCGCCAGCAGCTGGGGGGACTACGGCTACGAGCAGTACTTC; CDR3: CASSWGDYGYEQYF
D: NA; V: TRBV5-1; size: NA; J: TRBJ2-7; DNA: TGCGCCAGCAGCTTGGACGGGGGGCTTTACGAGCAGTACTTC; CDR3: CASSLDGGLYEQYF
D: TRBD2; V: TRBV4-3; size: NA; J: TRBJ2-2; DNA: TGCGCCAGCAGCCAAGATAGCGGGAGGGCCACCGGGGAGCTGTTTTTT; CDR3: CASSQDSGRATGELFF
D: TRBD2; V: TRBV10-1; size: few; J: TRBJ2-1; DNA: TGCGCCAGCAGTGCGTCCGTTCGAGCGGGAGCCTGCAATGAGCAGTTCTTC; CDR3: CASSASVRAGACNEQFF
D: TRBD2; V: TRBV19; size: once; J: TRBJ2-7; DNA: TGTGCCAGTAGTAACCTAGCGGGAGGCTTTGAGCAGTACTTC; CDR3: CASSNLAGGFEQYF
D: TRBD2; V: TRBV9; size: once; J: TRBJ2-2; DNA: TGTGCCAGCACCGAGGGACTATCGAACACCGGGGAGCTGTTTTTT; CDR3: CASTEGLSNTGELFF
D: TRBD2; V: TRBV5-1; size: NA; J: TRBJ2-1; DNA: TGCGCCAGCAGCTTGGCGACTAGCGGAAGTAAAACTGAGCAGTTCTTC; CDR3: CASSLATSGSKTEQFF
D: TRBD2; V: TRBV5-6; size: NA; J: TRBJ2-7; DNA: TGTGCCAGCAGCTTGGACGGACGGGAGGGGCCGAGGGAGCCCTACGAGCAGTACTTC; CDR3: CASSLDGREGPREPYEQYF
D: NA; V: TRBV19; size: NA; J: TRBJ2-7; DNA: TGTGCCAGTAGTATTGTTCCGGGAGTCGAGCAGTACTTC; CDR3: CASSIVPGVEQYF
D: NA; V: TRBV4-1; size: once; J: TRBJ2-1; DNA: TGCGCCAGCAGTCCGACTAGTTTCTCCTACAATGAGCAGTTCTTC; CDR3: CASSPTSFSYNEQFF
D: NA; V: TRBV7-2; size: NA; J: TRBJ2-1; DNA: TGTGCCAGCAGCCCTTCCCTGGTCCTAGAGTACAATGAGCAGTTCTTC; CDR3: CASSPSLVLEYNEQFF
D: NA; V: TRBV7-9; size: NA; J: TRBJ1-1; DNA: TGTGCCAGCAGCTTAGAGGGAGGTCAGGCGGTAAGAGCTTTCTTT; CDR3: CASSLEGGQAVRAFF
D: NA; V: TRBV19; size: NA; J: TRBJ2-7; DNA: TGTGCCAGTAGTTCGAAATCGGGGTGGAACTACGAGCAGTACTTC; CDR3: CASSSKSGWNYEQYF
D: NA; V: TRBV7-9; size: once; J: TRBJ2-1; DNA: TGTGCCAGCAGCTCTACTACACCCGGGACACTTTACAATGAGCAGTTCTTC; CDR3: CASSSTTPGTLYNEQFF
D: NA; V: TRBV4-2; size: once; J: TRBJ1-2; DNA: TGTGCCAGCAGCCAAGAGGGGGGGGCGGGTGGCTACACCTTC; CDR3: CASSQEGGAGGYTF
D: TRBD1; V: TRBV28; size: NA; J: TRBJ2-5; DNA: TGTGCCAGCAGTTTTCCTCGTACAGGGGGACTTGAGACCCAGTACTTC; CDR3: CASSFPRTGGLETQYF
D: NA; V: TRBV19; size: NA; J: TRBJ1-5; DNA: TGTGCCAGTAGTAAGGGACATCCCAATCAGCCCCAGCATTTT; CDR3: CASSKGHPNQPQHF